This T cell receptor (beta chain) derives from a study of blood T cell repertoires in COVID-19. For the study at large: Whether acute or convalescent, the COVID-19 samples came from the United States, Italy and Spain. T cells, B-cell-depleted T cells, or PBMCs supplied cDNA or gDNA.

Under the authors' procedure: Amplification of reference gene primers was used by the study to estimate nucleated cell counts. The data were produced by immunoSEQ multiplex PCR, yet TCRdb's version contains in-frame clones alone and is incomplete. That table is the source of V, J and clone size, and D and trimming were worked out from the DNA. This table holds some 48,000 clones, around 80% found once. This receptor was obtained from a human donor in a cohort sampled during active COVID-19. The sequencing sample was made of peripheral blood.

The CDR3 protein is CASSQARLAYGYTF. The DNA of the CDR3 is TGCGCCAGCAGCCAAGCTAGATTGGCCTATGGCTACACCTTC. The V gene is TRBV4-3, the J gene TRBJ1-2; D gene ambiguous. The ends were cut back, 1 base at V and 4 bases at J, with 10 bases in the middle. The CDR3 spans 14 residues. Germline assignment: CDR1 LGHNA and CDR2 YSLEER.